A single sample is the source of the 27 T cell receptor beta chains below, sequenced in a study. TCRdb recomputed calls from the RT-PCR reads with MiXCR, one row per CDR3 protein. The sample lists 550,000 to 750,000 distinct CDR3 sequences, about 14% seen once, with about 3.6% in the top ten. The sequencing input was memory CD4+ T cells from blood. The receptors here all came from a female donor in good health, serving as a healthy control.

V usage is TRBV20-1 and J usage is TRBJ1-1; D is possibly TRBD1 (5 bases). The CDR3 extends over 14 amino acids. Germline V CDR1 and CDR2: DFQATT, SNEGSKA (reference sequence). V was clipped by 1 base and J by 4 bases, with 13 bases between them. CDR3 region: CSARGLRRGTEAFF. CDR3 DNA sequence: TGCAGTGCTAGAGGGTTGAGGAGGGGCACTGAAGCTTTCTTT.

This chain joins TRBV10-3 and TRBJ2-3; D is uncertain. The CDR3 is 13 amino acids. V lost 2 bases and J 4 bases, leaving 7 bases between the germline ends. CDR1 ENHRY and CDR2 SYGVKD come from the germline V gene. The CDR3: CAISEGPSDTQYF. In DNA, the CDR3 is TGTGCCATCAGTGAGGGACCCTCAGATACGCAGTATTTT.

This sequence joins TRBV5-5 and TRBJ2-2; 14 bases are a match to TRBD2. This CDR3 is built from 14 residues. V lost 3 bases, J lost 8 bases, and 0 bases stayed unmatched. In germline, CDR1 is SGHKS, CDR2 YYEKEE (reference sequence). The DNA of the CDR3 is TGTGCCAGCAGCTGGACTAGCGGGAGGGGGGAGCTGTTTTTT. The encoded protein is CASSWTSGRGELFF.

This clonotype was counted only a few times. V gene TRBV20-1 combines with J gene TRBJ1-2; a weak D match, TRBD1 (5 bases). V was clipped by 4 bases and J by 0 bases, with 9 bases between them. Germline V gene data show CDR1 as DFQATT and CDR2 as SNEGSKA (reference sequence). This CDR3 has 13 residues. CDR3 region: CSATGLANYGYTF. CDR3 nucleotide sequence: TGCAGTGCTACAGGGTTAGCTAACTATGGCTACACCTTC.

This clonotype was observed a few times. This chain links TRBV7-2 with TRBJ1-1; no definite D call. Germline-derived CDR1 and CDR2 are SGHTA and FQGNSA. V was cut by 2 bases and J by 7 bases, with 8 bases left in between. The CDR3 totals 12 residues. CDR3 nucleotide sequence: TGTGCCAGCAGCTTAATAGTTGGTGAAGCTTTCTTT. It yields the protein CASSLIVGEAFF.

The gene calls are TRBV3-1 and TRBJ2-1; 10 bases line up with TRBD2. J was trimmed by 15 bases and V by 5 bases; bases with no gene match: 10. The germline gives CDR1 LGHDT, CDR2 YNNKEL (reference sequence). CDR3 length: 13 residues. The CDR3 spells CASSETLAGARFF. Here the CDR3 DNA reads TGTGCCAGCAGCGAGACCCTAGCGGGGGCACGGTTCTTC.

This sequence joins TRBV7-8 and TRBJ1-2; tentatively, D is TRBD1 (6 bases). The CDR3 runs 15 residues. Per the germline V gene, CDR1 is SGHVS and CDR2 is FQNEAQ. Deletions cut 4 bases from V and 4 bases from J, with 16 bases between. DNA for the CDR3: TGTGCCAGCAGCTCCTCGGCCAGGGGCACCTATGGCTACACCTTC. Protein: CASSSSARGTYGYTF.

This clonotype was counted many times. The chain joins TRBV10-3 to TRBJ2-7, with TRBD1 matching over 7 bases. The CDR3 is 14 residues long. The junction had 11 bases not matched to a gene; V was cut back by 7 bases and J by 5 bases. CDR1 is ENHRY, CDR2 SYGVKD, per germline. This chain's CDR3 is CAIKSDREKNEQYF. CDR3 in DNA: TGTGCCATCAAGAGCGACAGGGAGAAAAACGAGCAGTACTTC.

The V and J genes are TRBV10-1 and TRBJ2-1; D is undetermined. V was shortened by 8 bases and J by 6 bases, with 14 bases between the two germline ends. Germline CDR1 and CDR2: WNHNN and SYGVQD (reference sequence). CDR3 size: 13 residues. CDR3 sequence reads: CASSRAYPNEQFF. The CDR3 DNA reads TGCGCCAGCTCCAGAGCGTATCCCAATGAGCAGTTCTTC.

This clonotype was seen a few times. The V call is TRBV20-1, the J call TRBJ1-5; 9 bases are shared with TRBD1. CDR3 length equals 15 residues. Germline V CDR1 and CDR2: DFQATT, SNEGSKA (reference sequence). Germline trimming cut 5 bases from V and 4 bases from J; bases unmatched to any gene: 9. This chain's CDR3 is CSAQLTGGRNQPQHF. CDR3 in DNA: TGCAGTGCTCAGCTGACAGGGGGTCGGAATCAGCCCCAGCATTTT.

In its sample, this clonotype was seen a few times. The V and J genes are TRBV24-1 and TRBJ2-2; 11 bases match TRBD2. The V and J ends lost 4 bases and 2 bases, in that order; junction bases with no gene match: 5. The CDR3 spans 17 residues. The V gene's germline CDR1 is KGHDR and CDR2 SFDVKD. The CDR3 protein is CATSDPTSGGNTGELFF. In DNA, the CDR3 is TGTGCCACCAGTGACCCTACTAGCGGGGGTAACACCGGGGAGCTGTTTTTT.

The rearrangement uses TRBV3-1 and TRBJ2-3; possibly TRBD1 or TRBD2 for D (5 bases each). In germline, CDR1 is LGHDT, CDR2 YNNKEL (reference sequence). The CDR3 loop spans 15 amino acids. Deletions cut 1 base from V and 5 bases from J, with 13 bases between. CDR3 in DNA: TGTGCCAGCAGCCAAGGGGACGCTCGGCTAGATACGCAGTATTTT. Translation gives CASSQGDARLDTQYF.

The chain couples TRBV7-9 to TRBJ1-3, with 7 bases matching TRBD1. The junction had 7 bases not matched to a gene; V was cut back by 5 bases and J by 0 bases. The length of the CDR3 is 16 residues. The germline CDR1 and CDR2 sequences are SEHNR and FQNEAQ (reference sequence). The CDR3 coding sequence is TGTGCCAGCAGCCCCAGGGGGACGGTCTCTGGAAACACCATATATTTT. It specifies CASSPRGTVSGNTIYF.

The chain is built from TRBV15 and TRBJ2-5; D is perhaps TRBD1 (5 bases). CDR1 and CDR2 (germline): LNHNV, YYDKDF (reference sequence). The CDR3 length is 12 residues. V lost 5 bases and J 5 bases, leaving 9 bases between the germline ends. This CDR3 is CATSLTAETQYF. CDR3 bases: TGTGCCACCAGCTTGACAGCGGAGACCCAGTACTTC. The entire variable domain, with the rest obtained from reference TRBV15 and TRBJ2-5, is as follows: DAMVIQNPRYQVTQFGKPVTLSCSQTLNHNVMYWYQQKSSQAPKLLFHYYDKDFNNEADTPDNFQSRRPNTSFCFLDIRSPGLGDTAMYLCATSLTAETQYFGPGTRLLVL.

In its sample, this clonotype was seen many times. The rearrangement links TRBV4-1 to TRBJ2-1; TRBD2 is a possible D gene (5 bases). Germline loops: CDR1 MGHRA, CDR2 YSYEKL. V lost 1 base and J 1 base, leaving 11 bases between the germline ends. The CDR3 extends over 16 amino acids. The CDR3 nucleotides read TGCGCCAGCAGCCAAGCACTCCGGGATTCCTACAATGAGCAGTTCTTC. Its protein product is CASSQALRDSYNEQFF.

This clonotype showed up just a few times. The chain joins TRBV19 to TRBJ2-7, with a tentative D call TRBD2 (5 bases). The germline CDR1 and CDR2 sequences are LNHDA and SQIVND (reference sequence). V was shortened by 5 bases and J by 0 bases, with 17 bases between the two germline ends. There are 16 residues in the CDR3. The CDR3 is CASSPVTTFSSYEQYF. The CDR3 DNA sequence: TGTGCCAGTAGTCCTGTGACTACTTTCTCCTCCTACGAGCAGTACTTC.

This clonotype showed up just a few times. This chain links TRBV20-1 with TRBJ1-4; no clear D gene. The V end was cut by 1 base, the J end by 17 bases, with 17 bases between. The CDR3 consists of 12 residues. Germline V gene data show CDR1 as DFQATT and CDR2 as SNEGSKA (reference sequence). The CDR3 region is CSARVAPPTVFF. The CDR3 DNA reads as TGCAGTGCTAGAGTGGCCCCTCCAACAGTCTTTTTT.

This clonotype was detected a few times. V usage is TRBV3-1 and J usage is TRBJ1-2; D not resolved. CDR1 LGHDT and CDR2 YNNKEL come from the germline V gene (reference sequence). The CDR3 runs to 12 residues. V was shortened by 3 bases and J by 8 bases, with 10 bases between the two germline ends. Here the CDR3 reads CASSHRGVGYTF. DNA for the CDR3: TGTGCCAGCAGCCATCGTGGGGTCGGCTACACCTTC.

This clonotype appeared many times. V gene TRBV5-1 combines with J gene TRBJ2-1, with 10 bases lining up with TRBD2. The CDR3 is made up of 14 amino acids. Trimming cost V 1 base and J 8 bases; bases outside gene matches: 3. The germline V gene encodes CDR1 SGHRS and CDR2 YFSETQ. CDR3: CASSLSSGRDEQFF. Written as DNA, the CDR3 is TGCGCCAGCAGCTTGTCTAGCGGGAGAGATGAGCAGTTCTTC.

This clonotype was recorded a few times. The chain joins TRBV5-6 to TRBJ2-2; D not resolved. Germline-derived CDR1 and CDR2 are SGHDT and YYEEEE. Deletions cut 6 bases from V and 0 bases from J, with 15 bases between. This CDR3 is built from 16 residues. CDR3 loop: CASIPWGTSNTGELFF. CDR3 sequence (DNA): TGTGCCAGCATCCCCTGGGGTACATCGAACACCGGGGAGCTGTTTTTT.

V is TRBV24-1 and J is TRBJ2-4; D not resolved. With 2 bases removed from V and 9 bases from J, the gap between germline ends came to 13 bases. Germline V lookup: CDR1 KGHDR, CDR2 SFDVKD. The CDR3 is 14 residues long. The CDR3 nucleotides are TGTGCCACCAGTGATTCCCTGCGCACGGGCATTCAGTACTTC. Residues: CATSDSLRTGIQYF.

The genes are TRBV20-1 and TRBJ2-1, with D tentatively TRBD2 (6 bases). The CDR3 length is 14 residues. V was cut by 5 bases and J by 3 bases, with 14 bases left in between. Germline V gene lookup returns CDR1 DFQATT and CDR2 SNEGSKA (reference sequence). The CDR3 sequence is CSARTTTGYNEQFF. The CDR3 bases are TGCAGTGCTCGGACTACAACGGGCTACAATGAGCAGTTCTTC.

This clonotype showed up many times. The genes are TRBV29-1 and TRBJ2-3, with a weak D call TRBD1 (6 bases). The length of the CDR3 is 14 residues. V was cut by 6 bases and J by 2 bases, with 15 bases left in between. Germline V CDR1 and CDR2: SQVTM, ANQGSEA. The chain's CDR3 is CSVKQGNPTDTQYF. The CDR3 DNA sequence: TGCAGCGTGAAACAGGGAAATCCCACAGATACGCAGTATTTT.

This clonotype has a count of ten or more. This rearrangement joins TRBV20-1 to TRBJ1-1; no firm D call. V was pared by 3 bases and J by 4 bases, with 12 bases between. CDR1 and CDR2 (germline): DFQATT, SNEGSKA (reference sequence). This CDR3 has 13 amino acids. CDR3 sequence reads: CSASVPWGTEAFF. The CDR3 bases are TGCAGTGCTAGTGTCCCGTGGGGCACTGAAGCTTTCTTT.

This clonotype was counted a few times. This chain uses TRBV15 with TRBJ1-3, with TRBD1 as a possible D gene (5 bases). The germline gives CDR1 LNHNV, CDR2 YYDKDF (reference sequence). The V end lost 0 bases, the J end lost 0 bases, and 9 bases lay between the germline ends. This CDR3 comprises 16 residues. The CDR3 sequence: CATSRDIGTSGNTIYF. The CDR3 bases are TGTGCCACCAGCAGAGATATCGGGACCTCTGGAAACACCATATATTTT. Together with reference TRBV15 and TRBJ1-3, the CDR3 gives the full variable domain: DAMVIQNPRYQVTQFGKPVTLSCSQTLNHNVMYWYQQKSSQAPKLLFHYYDKDFNNEADTPDNFQSRRPNTSFCFLDIRSPGLGDTAMYLCATSRDIGTSGNTIYFGEGSWLTVV.

A note on this clonotype: A clone one base away is much larger, so this may be a read error. This sequence joins TRBV5-6 and TRBJ2-5; 9 nucleotides line up with TRBD2. The CDR3 is made up of 16 amino acids. Germline V gene lookup returns CDR1 SGHDT and CDR2 YYEEEE. CDR3: CAGSFPTSGLQETQYF. The DNA for the CDR3 is TGTGCCGGCAGCTTCCCGACTAGCGGATTACAAGAGACCCAGTACTTC.

This clonotype was counted ten times or more. This sequence joins TRBV12-3 or TRBV12-4 and TRBJ2-4; 10 bases line up with TRBD2. After removal of 0 bases from V and 8 bases from J, the junction contained 4 bases not matched to a gene. There are 15 residues in the CDR3. Written as DNA, the CDR3 is TGTGCCAGCAGTTTAGCGCTGAGCGGGAGGGACATTCAGTACTTC. It is translated as CASSLALSGRDIQYF.